This T cell receptor (beta chain) appears in the sequencing data of a study of tumor and adjacent non-tumor tissue in lung cancer. With respect to this clonotype: At one of its ends the junction is not consistent with the germline gene, which may arise from a read error.

The template was RNA from unsorted bulk tissue. More than 3 cm separated this lung sample from the edge of the tumor. CDR3 size: 15 residues. A modified ARM-PCR protocol with three rounds of nested PCR amplified TCRbeta. TCRdb re-derived calls from the multiplex PCR reads in MiXCR, one entry per CDR3 protein. The repertoire has 100,000 or so distinct CDR3 sequences, roughly 80% of them found once; the top ten carry about 29%. The chain employs TRBV12-3 or TRBV12-4 and TRBJ2-2; 7 nucleotides match TRBD1. This receptor was taken from a man between 60 and 75 years old with small cell lung cancer. Sample: distant non-tumor lung tissue. The CDR3 spells CASSFFGTDAGELFF. In DNA, the CDR3 is TGTGCTAGCAGTTTCTTTGGGACAGACGCCGGGGAGCTGTTTTTT.